Below are 20 T cell receptor beta chains sequenced from a single sample in a study of patients and donors after allogeneic stem cell transplantation. Using its own MiXCR run on the RT-PCR reads, TCRdb lists one record per CDR3 protein. In the table there are 87,000 or so distinct CDR3 sequences, just under 5% of which are singletons. The sample comprised blood, either unsorted or a sorted T cell fraction (not recorded which). Every receptor here comes from a human donor who was either an allogeneic HSCT recipient or a stem cell or donor lymphocyte infusion donor (not recorded which). It is not recorded whose cells these are; they may come from a transplant donor.

This clonotype was picked up many times. The genes are TRBV6-5 and TRBJ1-2; D is undetermined. The CDR3 extends over 15 amino acids. Germline CDR1 MNHEY, CDR2 SVGAGI. Trimming pared 2 bases from V and 0 bases from J, leaving 10 bases between. CDR3 sequence reads: CASSYRPGSNYGYTF. Here the CDR3 DNA reads TGTGCCAGCAGTTACCGTCCCGGGTCTAACTATGGCTACACCTTC.

This clonotype was found many times. V usage is TRBV3-1 and J usage is TRBJ2-2; possible D gene TRBD2, 5 bases. The CDR3 sequence is 14 residues long. In germline, CDR1 is LGHDT, CDR2 YNNKEL (reference sequence). V lost 3 bases, J lost 5 bases, and 10 bases lay in between. CDR3 coding DNA: TGTGCCAGCAGCCACCCCGAGCGGACCGGGGAGCTGTTTTTT. Translating it yields CASSHPERTGELFF.

In this sample, this clonotype turned up a few times. J is TRBJ1-1 and V is TRBV6-2 or TRBV6-3; D not resolved. CDR3 length equals 14 residues. CDR1 and CDR2 from the germline V gene are MNHEY and SVGEGT. V was trimmed by 0 bases and J by 0 bases, leaving 5 bases between them. In DNA, the CDR3 is TGTGCCAGCAGTTACTCAAGGATGAACACTGAAGCTTTCTTT. It yields the protein CASSYSRMNTEAFF.

This clonotype appeared many times. This rearrangement joins TRBV5-1 to TRBJ2-1; maybe TRBD2 (6 bases). The CDR3 is 15 residues long. CDR1 is SGHRS and CDR2 is YFSETQ in the germline V gene. V lost 4 bases, J lost 8 bases, and 19 bases lay in between. The CDR3 DNA reads TGCGCCAGCAGCCCGGCGGGTAACGGGGGAGATGAGCAGTTCTTC. Protein sequence: CASSPAGNGGDEQFF.

This clonotype occurred many times. The chain has TRBV27 and TRBJ2-1; 8 bases match TRBD1. This CDR3 contains 13 residues. Germline values: CDR1 MNHEY, CDR2 SMNVEV (reference sequence). Trimming cost V 8 bases and J 4 bases; bases outside gene matches: 4. Here the CDR3 DNA reads TGTGCCAGCGAGAGACAGGGGTACAATGAGCAGTTCTTC. It is translated as CASERQGYNEQFF.

This clonotype has a count of ten or more. The chain uses TRBV5-1 and TRBJ2-1, with a weak D call TRBD1 (6 bases). The V gene's germline CDR1 is SGHRS and CDR2 YFSETQ. The CDR3 covers 11 residues. V was trimmed by 1 base and J by 15 bases, leaving 11 bases between them. Here the CDR3 reads CASSLSGEMFF. The CDR3 DNA is TGCGCCAGCAGCTTGTCAGGGGAGATGTTCTTC.

This clonotype appeared a few times. The chain carries TRBV20-1 and TRBJ2-1; 9 positions agree with TRBD1. Germline CDR1 reads DFQATT; CDR2 reads SNEGSKA (reference sequence). V lost 0 bases and J lost 9; bases outside the gene matches: 12. This CDR3 is built from 16 residues. CDR3 protein: CSARDPGQGFLTEQFF. In DNA form, the CDR3 reads TGCAGTGCTAGAGATCCGGGACAGGGATTTCTCACTGAGCAGTTCTTC.

This clonotype is judged medium-sized. This chain's CDR3 is CASSSIQGSSYNEQFF. The CDR3 bases are TGTGCCAGCAGCTCGATACAGGGGAGCTCCTACAATGAGCAGTTCTTC. The genes are TRBV5-6 and TRBJ2-1, with TRBD1 identical over 7 bases. This CDR3 is built from 16 residues. V lost 3 bases to trimming and J lost 0 bases; unmatched junction nucleotides: 6. The germline gives CDR1 SGHDT, CDR2 YYEEEE.

This clonotype was counted ten times or more. In nucleotides, the CDR3 is TGTGCCAGCAGTTTTTCGCCAGATAGCAATCAGCCCCAGCATTTT. Translated, it gives CASSFSPDSNQPQHF. V gene TRBV12-3 or TRBV12-4 combines with J gene TRBJ1-5; D remains ambiguous. The CDR3 covers 15 residues. V shed 3 bases and J shed 0 bases, with 9 bases lying between them.

This clonotype was seen ten or more times. The chain employs TRBV2 and TRBJ1-1, with D possibly being TRBD1 (6 bases). Germline CDR1 SNHLY, CDR2 FYNNEI. Deletions cut 5 bases from V and 1 base from J, with 17 bases between. This CDR3 comprises 16 residues. For the CDR3, the DNA is TGTGCCAGCAGTTGGTTATGGGGGCAGAGGAACACTGAAGCTTTCTTT. Its protein product is CASSWLWGQRNTEAFF. Full variable domain (outside the CDR3, taken from reference TRBV2 and TRBJ1-1): EPEVTQTPSHQVTQMGQEVILRCVPISNHLYFYWYRQILGQKVEFLVSFYNNEISEKSEIFDDQFSVERPDGSNFTLKIRSTKLEDSAMYFCASSWLWGQRNTEAFFGQGTRLTVV.

This clonotype occurred many times. V and J are TRBV29-1 and TRBJ2-7; D might be TRBD1 (5 bases). This CDR3 has 13 amino acids. Germline V lookup: CDR1 SQVTM, CDR2 ANQGSEA. V was shortened by 5 bases and J by 3 bases, with 14 bases between the two germline ends. CDR3 in amino acids: CSVTDRNIYEQYF. The CDR3 region has the DNA TGCAGCGTTACCGACAGAAACATCTACGAGCAGTACTTC.

The J gene is TRBJ1-5, the V gene TRBV19; TRBD1 aligns across 7 bases. The germline V gene encodes CDR1 LNHDA and CDR2 SQIVND (reference sequence). Losses at the gene ends were 3 bases for V and 5 bases for J; bases not matched to a gene: 10. The length of the CDR3 is 16 residues. The CDR3 loop is CASSIGTALGDQPQHF. The CDR3 nucleotides read TGTGCCAGTAGTATTGGGACAGCCCTGGGTGATCAGCCCCAGCATTTT.

This clonotype was picked up many times. The chain carries TRBV4-1 and TRBJ2-3; 7 bases agree with TRBD1. With 4 bases clipped from V and 2 bases from J, the junction kept 9 bases outside the gene matches. The CDR3 spans 16 residues. The V gene's germline CDR1 is MGHRA and CDR2 YSYEKL. The CDR3 protein is CASSLVGQDYTDTQYF. CDR3 coding DNA: TGCGCCAGCAGCCTGGTTGGACAGGATTACACAGATACGCAGTATTTT.

In this sample, this clonotype turned up many times. The rearrangement links TRBV3-1 to TRBJ1-5; D unclear. Germline CDR1 and CDR2: LGHDT and YNNKEL (reference sequence). The CDR3 consists of 15 residues. V lost 1 base to trimming and J lost 6 bases, with 13 bases between them. The CDR3 DNA reads TGTGCCAGCAGCCAAGGGCGGCAGTATGGTCAGCCCCAGCATTTT. This sequence encodes CASSQGRQYGQPQHF.

The sample holds many counts of this clonotype. The chain employs TRBV12-3 or TRBV12-4 and TRBJ2-7; 8 bases agree with TRBD2. The trim removed 8 bases at V and 2 bases at J, leaving 5 bases unmatched. This CDR3 spans 13 amino acids. The CDR3 nucleotides read TGTGCCAGCCGAAATAGCGGGACCTACGAGCAGTACTTC. Translating it yields CASRNSGTYEQYF.

In DNA, the CDR3 is TGCAGCGTTGAAGGACTCCCTAGTGTTGATACGCAGTATTTT. It specifies CSVEGLPSVDTQYF. V gene TRBV29-1 combines with J gene TRBJ2-3; D remains unclear. Trimming shortened V by 1 base and J by 6 bases, and 14 bases separated the two germline ends. The CDR3 is 14 residues long. Per the germline V gene, CDR1 is SQVTM and CDR2 is ANQGSEA.

This clonotype was recorded many times. This chain connects TRBV12-3 or TRBV12-4 to TRBJ2-2; 13 bases agree with TRBD2. This CDR3 contains 14 residues. The V gene end was trimmed by 6 bases and the J gene end by 8 bases; junction bases not matched to a gene: 3. As DNA, the CDR3 is TGTGCCAGCAGATGGACTAGCGGGAGAGGGGAGCTGTTTTTT. Translating it yields CASRWTSGRGELFF.

This clonotype has ten or more counts. The genes are TRBV5-1 and TRBJ1-2; D remains ambiguous. The germline V gene has CDR1 SGHRS and CDR2 YFSETQ. The germline V and J ends were trimmed by 4 bases and 8 bases, with 12 bases remaining between them. This CDR3 has 12 residues. CDR3 residues: CASSPPEGGYTF. The CDR3 DNA reads TGCGCCAGCAGCCCCCCGGAAGGCGGCTACACCTTC.

This clonotype was counted many times. This CDR3 reads CASSFGGAEYGYTF. For the CDR3, the DNA is TGTGCCAGCAGCTTCGGGGGGGCGGAATATGGCTACACCTTC. The genes are TRBV7-9 and TRBJ1-2; TRBD1 is a possible D gene (6 bases). Trimming stripped 3 bases from V and 5 bases from J, with 13 bases between. CDR3 length: 14 amino acids. Looked up from germline, CDR1 is SEHNR and CDR2 is FQNEAQ (reference sequence). Full variable domain (remainder filled in from reference TRBV7-9 and TRBJ1-2): DTGVSQNPRHKITKRGQNVTFRCDPISEHNRLYWYRQTLGQGPEFLTYFQNEAQLEKSRLLSDRFSAERPKGSFSTLEIQRTEQGDSAMYLCASSFGGAEYGYTFGSGTRLTVV.

This clonotype was recorded at least ten times. The genes are TRBV10-3 and TRBJ1-1; 11 nucleotides line up with TRBD1. Germline trimming cut 0 bases from V and 6 bases from J; bases unmatched to any gene: 0. This CDR3 is 14 amino acids long. Germline V CDR1 and CDR2: ENHRY, SYGVKD. CDR3 sequence (DNA): TGTGCCATCAGTGAGTCGGGACAGGGGGCTGAAGCTTTCTTT. As protein: CAISESGQGAEAFF.